The 30 T cell receptor beta chains listed next were all sequenced from one sample in a study of cytomegalovirus exposure and HLA in healthy donors. Amplification used 60 Vbeta primers and 13 Jbeta primers. Assay used: immunoSEQ multiplex PCR; TCRdb lists only in-frame clones, some missing. The sample comprises about 160,000 clones, less than 90% of which are singletons, and just under 2% rests with the top ten. Sequencing was performed on PBMCs. The origin of the receptors is a woman younger than 30 in good health and CMV-seronegative.

The chain links TRBV7-6 to TRBJ2-5; tentatively, D is TRBD2 (6 bases). Germline CDR1 and CDR2: SGHVS and FNYEAQ. V lost 6 bases, J lost 5 bases, and 13 bases lay in between. CDR3 length equals 13 residues. The CDR3 DNA follows: TGTGCCAGCAGTCAGGGAGGAATTGAGACCCAGTACTTC. Protein: CASSQGGIETQYF. Based on the CDR3 plus reference TRBV7-6 and TRBJ2-5, the full variable domain is GAGVSQSPRYKVTKRGQDVALRCDPISGHVSLYWYRQALGQGPEFLTYFNYEAQQDKSGLPNDRFSAERPEGSISTLTIQRTEQRDSAMYRCASSQGGIETQYFGPGTRLLVL.

In its sample, this clone was seen once. V is TRBV25-1 and J is TRBJ2-3; the D is unclear. The CDR3 runs 14 residues. Trimming removed 3 bases from V and 0 bases from J, with 7 bases in between. Per germline, CDR1 MGHDK and CDR2 SYGVNS. The CDR3 DNA is TGTGCCAGCAGTGACTACGATAGCACAGATACGCAGTATTTT. Translated, it gives CASSDYDSTDTQYF.

There are a few counts of this clone. The J gene is TRBJ1-4, the V gene TRBV7-9; 11 bases match TRBD1. V lost 5 bases, J lost 8 bases, and 4 bases stayed unmatched. The CDR3 loop spans 14 amino acids. CDR1 and CDR2 from the germline V gene are SEHNR and FQNEAQ (reference sequence). DNA of the CDR3: TGTGCCAGCAGCATGGGACAGGGGGAAGAAAAACTGTTTTTT. It yields the protein CASSMGQGEEKLFF. The full variable domain, with the rest looked up from reference TRBV7-9 and TRBJ1-4, is DTGVSQNPRHKITKRGQNVTFRCDPISEHNRLYWYRQTLGQGPEFLTYFQNEAQLEKSRLLSDRFSAERPKGSFSTLEIQRTEQGDSAMYLCASSMGQGEEKLFFGSGTQLSVL.

On this clone itself: One end of the junction is discordant with germline, which a read error may explain. This chain's CDR3 is CASSLLYTRDPVF. In nucleotides, the CDR3 is TGTGCCAGCAGCTTGCTTTACACCCGTGATCCCGTTTTT. The gene calls are TRBV11-2 and TRBJ2-3; D is undetermined. This CDR3 has 13 amino acids. Germline V gene lookup returns CDR1 SGHAT and CDR2 FQNNGV.

This chain uses TRBV6-1 with TRBJ2-7, with 8 positions matching TRBD2. Germline CDR1 reads MNHNS; CDR2 reads SASEGT. The V and J ends lost 2 bases and 2 bases, in that order; junction bases with no gene match: 5. The length of the CDR3 is 15 residues. CDR3 DNA sequence: TGTGCCAGCAGTGAATCGGGGGGGGCAGCCTACGAGCAGTACTTC. Its translation: CASSESGGAAYEQYF.

The chain employs TRBV27 and TRBJ2-7; TRBD1 matches at 8 bases. V shed 5 bases and J 2 bases; nucleotides not matched to a gene: 5. CDR3 length: 14 residues. Germline V gene sequence: CDR1 MNHEY, CDR2 SMNVEV (reference sequence). The CDR3 DNA is TGTGCCAGCAGTGGCGGACAGGGTACCTACGAGCAGTACTTC. The encoded protein is CASSGGQGTYEQYF.

The chain carries TRBV5-1 and TRBJ2-1, with TRBD2 matching over 16 bases. CDR1 is SGHRS and CDR2 is YFSETQ in the germline V gene. There are 17 residues in the CDR3. V dropped 2 bases and J dropped 5; count of bases not matched to a gene: 4. CDR3 in DNA: TGCGCCAGCAGCTTAATGGGACTAGCGGGGGGGAACAATGAGCAGTTCTTC. Its translation: CASSLMGLAGGNNEQFF.

This sequence joins TRBV9 and TRBJ1-1; tentative D call: TRBD1 (5 bases). The V gene's germline CDR1 is SGDLS and CDR2 YYNGEE. CDR3 length: 12 amino acids. Trimming removed 0 bases at V and 6 bases at J, with 6 bases between. Written as DNA, the CDR3 is TGTGCCAGCAGCGTAGAAGGGGCTGAAGCTTTCTTT. Translated: CASSVEGAEAFF. Using reference TRBV9 and TRBJ1-1 for the parts outside the CDR3, the full variable domain is DSGVTQTPKHLITATGQRVTLRCSPRSGDLSVYWYQQSLDQGLQFLIQYYNGEERAKGNILERFSAQQFPDLHSELNLSSLELGDSALYFCASSVEGAEAFFGQGTRLTVV.

This chain links TRBV4-1 with TRBJ1-2; D perhaps matches TRBD1 (5 bases). V lost 0 bases to trimming and J lost 5 bases, with 13 bases between them. This CDR3 region has 15 residues. CDR1 MGHRA and CDR2 YSYEKL come from the germline V gene. This CDR3 is CASSQDAGGLYGYTF. DNA of the CDR3: TGCGCCAGCAGCCAAGATGCCGGGGGACTGTATGGCTACACCTTC.

The CDR3 sequence is CASRGQGAGNTIYF. Written as DNA, the CDR3 is TGTGCCAGCAGGGGACAGGGGGCTGGAAACACCATATATTTT. V gene TRBV28 combines with J gene TRBJ1-3; TRBD1 aligns across 11 bases. Germline trimming cut 6 bases from V and 2 bases from J; bases unmatched to any gene: 0. Germline CDR1 reads MDHEN; CDR2 reads SYDVKM. The CDR3 consists of 14 residues. The complete variable domain, with remaining parts taken from reference TRBV28 and TRBJ1-3, reads DVKVTQSSRYLVKRTGEKVFLECVQDMDHENMFWYRQDPGLGLRLIYFSYDVKMKEKGDIPEGYSVSREKKERFSLILESASTNQTSMYLCASRGQGAGNTIYFGEGSWLTVV.

The rearrangement joins TRBV27 to TRBJ1-1; tentatively, D is TRBD1 (6 bases). The CDR3 runs 14 residues. Germline CDR1 MNHEY, CDR2 SMNVEV (reference sequence). The V and J ends lost 8 bases and 0 bases respectively, with 13 bases between them. This CDR3 is CASGAGALNTEAFF. CDR3 DNA sequence: TGTGCCAGCGGAGCGGGGGCCCTGAACACTGAAGCTTTCTTT.

With regard to this clone: Germline and junction disagree at one end, which may indicate a read error. The V call is TRBV7-9, the J call TRBJ2-7; D is unresolved. The length of the CDR3 is 12 residues. CDR1 is SEHNR and CDR2 is FQNEAQ in the germline V gene (reference sequence). CDR3 DNA: TGTTCCAGCAGCTCTTATTTCTACGAGCAGTACTTC. This translates into CSSSSYFYEQYF.

This sequence joins TRBV6-1 and TRBJ1-6, with D maybe TRBD1 (5 bases). Deletions cut 10 bases from V and 0 bases from J, with 13 bases between. The CDR3 spans 15 residues. The germline V gene has CDR1 MNHNS and CDR2 SASEGT. The CDR3 DNA reads TGTGCCACTATTGACAGCAACTCCTATAATTCACCCCTCCACTTT. It yields the protein CATIDSNSYNSPLHF.

The V call is TRBV5-1, the J call TRBJ2-1; 7 nucleotides line up with TRBD2. This CDR3 contains 17 residues. V lost 4 bases to trimming and J lost 5 bases; unmatched junction nucleotides: 15. CDR1 and CDR2 (germline): SGHRS, YFSETQ. In DNA, the CDR3 is TGCGCCAGCAGCACCAGGTCGGGCTGGGGAGGGGACAATGAGCAGTTCTTC. Amino acids: CASSTRSGWGGDNEQFF.

The chain combines TRBV7-9 with TRBJ2-2; D is uncertain. Germline values: CDR1 SEHNR, CDR2 FQNEAQ (reference sequence). Trimming removed 5 bases at V and 4 bases at J, with 8 bases between. The CDR3 consists of 13 residues. The CDR3 reads CASSQLITGELFF. The CDR3 nucleotides are TGTGCCAGCAGCCAACTCATCACCGGGGAGCTGTTTTTT.

V gene TRBV27 combines with J gene TRBJ2-1; tentative D call: TRBD1 (6 bases). Trimming removed 4 bases from V and 8 bases from J, with 15 bases in between. This CDR3 has 14 residues. CDR1 is MNHEY and CDR2 is SMNVEV in the germline V gene (reference sequence). The CDR3 region has the DNA TGTGCCAGCAGTTCCCGGACAGTGGTCGATGAGCAGTTCTTC. It yields the protein CASSSRTVVDEQFF.

This clone has a handful of counts. This CDR3 is also generated by other DNA sequences in the sample. The chain couples TRBV5-1 to TRBJ2-7, with D perhaps matching TRBD1 (6 bases). The V gene's germline CDR1 is SGHRS and CDR2 YFSETQ. V dropped 0 bases and J dropped 0 bases, with 7 bases sitting between them. CDR3 length equals 14 residues. For the CDR3, the DNA is TGCGCCAGCAGCTTGGGGACAGCCTCCTACGAGCAGTACTTC. Residues: CASSLGTASYEQYF.

J is TRBJ2-7 and V is TRBV7-9; TRBD2 is a possible D gene (6 bases). V was clipped by 5 bases and J by 6 bases, with 17 bases between them. Per the germline V gene, CDR1 is SEHNR and CDR2 is FQNEAQ (reference sequence). This CDR3 comprises 14 residues. CDR3 nucleotide sequence: TGTGCCAGCAGCCCCTCAGGGAGGTTAGCCGAGCAGTACTTC. Translating it yields CASSPSGRLAEQYF.

The gene calls are TRBV25-1 and TRBJ1-1, with a possible D match to TRBD1 (6 bases). The CDR3 extends over 13 amino acids. Germline CDR1 reads MGHDK; CDR2 reads SYGVNS. Deletions cut 8 bases from V and 6 bases from J, with 16 bases between. Here the CDR3 reads CASAPGGGSEAFF. Written as DNA, the CDR3 is TGTGCCAGCGCGCCCGGGGGGGGCTCTGAAGCTTTCTTT.

The V gene is TRBV5-1, the J gene TRBJ2-3; 9 nucleotides agree with TRBD2. Germline V gene lookup returns CDR1 SGHRS and CDR2 YFSETQ. The CDR3 is 15 amino acids. V shed 4 bases and J 3 bases; nucleotides not matched to a gene: 6. CDR3 protein: CASSPASGATDTQYF. CDR3 bases: TGCGCCAGCAGCCCAGCTAGCGGGGCTACAGATACGCAGTATTTT.

The rearrangement uses TRBV7-9 and TRBJ2-1; TRBD1 is a possible D gene (7 bases). The germline gives CDR1 SEHNR, CDR2 FQNEAQ (reference sequence). V was pared by 8 bases and J by 8 bases, with 19 bases between. The CDR3 has 14 amino acids. Written as DNA, the CDR3 is TGTGCCAGCGATGGGCGGGACAGTGGGGATGAGCAGTTCTTC. This translates into CASDGRDSGDEQFF.

The gene calls are TRBV19 and TRBJ2-3; 10 nucleotides align to TRBD2. The ends lost 5 bases at V and 3 bases at J; junction bases unmatched: 5. The CDR3 has 15 residues. Germline CDR1 LNHDA, CDR2 SQIVND (reference sequence). The CDR3 DNA is TGTGCCAGTAGTCTCCTACTAGCGGGGACAGATACGCAGTATTTT. Translating it yields CASSLLLAGTDTQYF.

The chain has TRBV28 and TRBJ2-5, with 7 positions matching TRBD1. The CDR3 length is 16 residues. Trimming at V came to 5 bases and at J to 0 bases, leaving 9 bases not matched to a gene. The germline V gene encodes CDR1 MDHEN and CDR2 SYDVKM. CDR3 in amino acids: CASSPEGTEYQETQYF. The CDR3 bases are TGTGCCAGCAGTCCTGAAGGGACAGAGTACCAAGAGACCCAGTACTTC.

The chain carries TRBV5-1 and TRBJ2-3, with 14 bases lining up with TRBD2. The CDR3 loop spans 16 amino acids. Losses at the gene ends were 3 bases for V and 1 base for J; bases not matched to a gene: 1. The germline gives CDR1 SGHRS, CDR2 YFSETQ. The CDR3 region has the DNA TGCGCCAGCAGCTCGACTAGCGGGGGGGGCACAGATACGCAGTATTTT. It specifies CASSSTSGGGTDTQYF.

Written as DNA, the CDR3 is TGTGCCAGCAGCCAAGAATTTGCATCCGGGCCTGGGGGGGAGTTCTTC. Its translation: CASSQEFASGPGGEFF. The chain carries TRBV4-2 and TRBJ2-1, with TRBD2 matching 7 bases. Looked up from germline, CDR1 is LGHNA and CDR2 is YNFKEQ. V was clipped by 0 bases and J by 14 bases; unmatched bases: 16. The CDR3 runs 16 residues.

V usage is TRBV7-9 and J usage is TRBJ2-7, with 7 bases identical to TRBD2. The germline CDR1 and CDR2 sequences are SEHNR and FQNEAQ (reference sequence). This CDR3 has 14 amino acids. V trimming: 2 bases; J trimming: 2 bases; junction bases outside the gene matches: 3. CDR3 sequence (DNA): TGTGCCAGCAGCTTATCCGGGAGGACCTACGAGCAGTACTTC. This sequence encodes CASSLSGRTYEQYF.

The CDR3 loop is CASSHEGTEAFF. The DNA for the CDR3 is TGTGCCAGCAGCCATGAGGGCACTGAAGCTTTCTTT. The V call is TRBV7-6, the J call TRBJ1-1; the D is unclear. The CDR3 extends over 12 amino acids. Germline CDR1 reads SGHVS; CDR2 reads FNYEAQ. Deletions cut 5 bases from V and 4 bases from J, with 8 bases between.

As for this clone: An end of the junction does not agree with germline; a read error may underlie this. This chain joins TRBV7-9 and TRBJ1-2, with 7 bases identical to TRBD1. Germline V gene lookup returns CDR1 SEHNR and CDR2 FQNEAQ (reference sequence). The length of the CDR3 is 15 residues. DNA of the CDR3: TGTTCCAGCAGCTTCTTTGACAGGGCGGACTATGGCTACACCTTC. Protein sequence: CSSSFFDRADYGYTF. Drawing the rest from reference TRBV7-9 and TRBJ1-2, the complete variable domain is DTGVSQNPRHKITKRGQNVTFRCDPISEHNRLYWYRQTLGQGPEFLTYFQNEAQLEKSRLLSDRFSAERPKGSFSTLEIQRTEQGDSAMYLCSSSFFDRADYGYTFGSGTRLTVV.

The J gene is TRBJ2-5, the V gene TRBV28, with TRBD2 matching over 9 bases. This CDR3 spans 16 amino acids. Germline V CDR1 and CDR2: MDHEN, SYDVKM. V shed 8 bases and J 4 bases; nucleotides not matched to a gene: 14. In DNA, the CDR3 is TGTGCCAGCCGAACGGGCGGGAGGGCCGCAGTAGAGACCCAGTACTTC. Translating it yields CASRTGGRAAVETQYF.

CDR3 in DNA: TGCGCCAGCAGCCCCCATCCCCCCCAAATTGACTCCGTCGGGGAGACCCAGTACTTC. Residues: CASSPHPPQIDSVGETQYF. V gene TRBV4-1 combines with J gene TRBJ2-5, with D uncertain. In germline, CDR1 is MGHRA, CDR2 YSYEKL. Trimming shortened V by 4 bases and J by 5 bases, and 29 bases separated the two germline ends. This CDR3 is 19 amino acids long.